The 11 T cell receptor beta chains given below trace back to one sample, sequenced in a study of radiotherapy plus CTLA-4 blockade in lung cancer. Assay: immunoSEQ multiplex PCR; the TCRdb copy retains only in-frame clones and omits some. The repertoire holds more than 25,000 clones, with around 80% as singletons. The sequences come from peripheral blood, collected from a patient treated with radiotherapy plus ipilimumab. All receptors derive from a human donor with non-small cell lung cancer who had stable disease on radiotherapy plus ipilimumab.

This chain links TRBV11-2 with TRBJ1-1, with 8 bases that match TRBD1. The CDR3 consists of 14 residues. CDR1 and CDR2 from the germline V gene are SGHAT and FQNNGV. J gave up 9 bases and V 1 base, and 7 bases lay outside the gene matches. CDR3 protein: CASSLGRQGPQAFF. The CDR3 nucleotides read TGTGCCAGCAGCTTAGGGCGACAGGGGCCCCAAGCTTTCTTT.

CDR3 sequence: CASSGSGGPNYNEQFF. The CDR3 coding sequence is TGTGCCAGCAGTGGTAGTGGGGGGCCTAACTACAATGAGCAGTTCTTC. The chain has TRBV2 and TRBJ2-1; either TRBD1 or TRBD2 may fit D (6 bases each). This CDR3 has 16 amino acids. From germline, CDR1 is SNHLY and CDR2 FYNNEI. V dropped 4 bases and J dropped 3 bases, with 16 bases sitting between them.

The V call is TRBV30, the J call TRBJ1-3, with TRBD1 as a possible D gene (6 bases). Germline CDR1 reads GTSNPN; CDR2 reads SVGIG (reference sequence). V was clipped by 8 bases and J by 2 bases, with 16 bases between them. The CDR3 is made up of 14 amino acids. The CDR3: CAGLRGRTGNTIYF. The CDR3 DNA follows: TGTGCCGGACTCAGGGGAAGAACTGGAAACACCATATATTTT.

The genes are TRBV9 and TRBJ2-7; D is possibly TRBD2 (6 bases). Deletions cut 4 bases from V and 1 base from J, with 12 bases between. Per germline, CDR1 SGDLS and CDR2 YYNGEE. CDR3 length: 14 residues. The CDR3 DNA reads TGTGCCAGCAGCCCCTCCGGGGGATCCTACGAGCAGTACTTC. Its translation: CASSPSGGSYEQYF.

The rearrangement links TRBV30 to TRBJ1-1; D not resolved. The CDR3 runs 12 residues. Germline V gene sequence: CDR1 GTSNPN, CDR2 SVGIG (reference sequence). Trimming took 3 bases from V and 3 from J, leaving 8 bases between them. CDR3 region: CAWSQVDTEAFF. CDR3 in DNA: TGTGCCTGGAGCCAGGTTGACACTGAAGCTTTCTTT.

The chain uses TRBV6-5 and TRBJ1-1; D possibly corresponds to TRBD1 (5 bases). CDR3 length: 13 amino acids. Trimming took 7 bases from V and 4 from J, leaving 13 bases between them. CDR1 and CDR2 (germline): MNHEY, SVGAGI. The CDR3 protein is CASKGIQGTEAFF. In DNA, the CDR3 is TGTGCCAGCAAGGGGATCCAGGGCACTGAAGCTTTCTTT.

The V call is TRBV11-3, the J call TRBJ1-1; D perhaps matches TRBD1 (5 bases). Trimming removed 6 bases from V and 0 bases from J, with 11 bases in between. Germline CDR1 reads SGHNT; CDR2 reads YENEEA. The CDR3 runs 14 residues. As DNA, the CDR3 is TGTGCCAGCAGGACTCAGGGCCTGAACACTGAAGCTTTCTTT. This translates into CASRTQGLNTEAFF.

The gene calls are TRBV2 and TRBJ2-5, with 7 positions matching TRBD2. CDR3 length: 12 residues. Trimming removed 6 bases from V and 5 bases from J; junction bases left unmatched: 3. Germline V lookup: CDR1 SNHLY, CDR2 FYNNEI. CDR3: CASRLALETQYF. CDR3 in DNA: TGTGCCAGCAGACTAGCGTTGGAGACCCAGTACTTC. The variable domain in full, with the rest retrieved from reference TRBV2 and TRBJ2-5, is EPEVTQTPSHQVTQMGQEVILRCVPISNHLYFYWYRQILGQKVEFLVSFYNNEISEKSEIFDDQFSVERPDGSNFTLKIRSTKLEDSAMYFCASRLALETQYFGPGTRLLVL.

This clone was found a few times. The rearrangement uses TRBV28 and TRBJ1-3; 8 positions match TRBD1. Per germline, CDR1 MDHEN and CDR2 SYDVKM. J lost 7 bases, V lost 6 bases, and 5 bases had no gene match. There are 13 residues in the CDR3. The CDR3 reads CASRGQGANTIYF. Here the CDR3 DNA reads TGTGCCAGCAGAGGTCAGGGGGCGAACACCATATATTTT.

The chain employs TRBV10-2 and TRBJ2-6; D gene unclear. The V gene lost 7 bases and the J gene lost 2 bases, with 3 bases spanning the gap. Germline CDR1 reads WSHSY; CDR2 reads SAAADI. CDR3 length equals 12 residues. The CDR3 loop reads CASNTGANVLTF. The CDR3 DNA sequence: TGCGCCAGCAACACTGGGGCCAACGTCCTGACTTTC.

The CDR3 spells CASSLWGNGYTF. The CDR3 region has the DNA TGTGCCAGCAGTTTATGGGGAAATGGCTACACCTTC. V usage is TRBV28 and J usage is TRBJ1-2, with D uncertain. The CDR3 has 12 residues. Germline values: CDR1 MDHEN, CDR2 SYDVKM. With 0 bases removed from V and 6 bases from J, the gap between germline ends came to 5 bases.